This T cell receptor beta chain comes out of a study of shared clonotypes between healthy human individuals. Study findings and constraints: With few donors, the genetic and exposure-history diversity represented was limited.

Assay: immunoSEQ multiplex PCR; the TCRdb copy retains only in-frame clones and omits some. Here the sample spans approximately 640,000 clones, less than 80% being singletons. In regard to this clone: Antigen unknown.

The CDR3 spans 14 residues. J gave up 1 base and V 6 bases, and 5 bases lay outside the gene matches. Germline V lookup: CDR1 SEHNR, CDR2 FQNEAQ (reference sequence). CD4+ cell separation produced CD45RA+ naive and CD45RA-negative memory subsets. This clonotype was obtained from a woman under 40 in good health. Input material: memory CD4+ T cells sorted from blood. The subset here: CD45RA-negative fraction. The gene calls are TRBV7-9 and TRBJ2-5; the match to TRBD2 covers 7 bases. As DNA, the CDR3 is TGTGCCAGCAGACCTACTAGCGCCCAAGAGACCCAGTACTTC. It specifies CASRPTSAQETQYF. The entire variable domain, with the rest obtained from reference TRBV7-9 and TRBJ2-5, is as follows: DTGVSQNPRHKITKRGQNVTFRCDPISEHNRLYWYRQTLGQGPEFLTYFQNEAQLEKSRLLSDRFSAERPKGSFSTLEIQRTEQGDSAMYLCASRPTSAQETQYFGPGTRLLVL.